The 2 T cell receptor beta chains below come from one sample, sequenced in a study of graft-versus-host responses after intestinal transplantation. Sequencing was performed with immunoSEQ multiplex PCR; in TCRdb, only in-frame clones are kept and a portion is missing. The sample has almost 85,000 clones, 75% to 95% seen once. These receptors have no known antigen. Sequencing was performed on unstimulated CD4+ T cells sorted from spleen or lymph node cells, taken before intestinal transplant. These receptors all come from a human donor who received an intestinal transplant.

The table lists this clone with a count of one. V and J are TRBV5-1 and TRBJ1-1, with D uncertain. The CDR3 is 13 amino acids. V was clipped by 0 bases and J by 1 base, with 4 bases between them. Germline V lookup: CDR1 SGHRS, CDR2 YFSETQ. The CDR3 region is CASSLEANTEAFF. The CDR3 DNA reads as TGCGCCAGCAGCTTGGAAGCGAACACTGAAGCTTTCTTT.

The chain couples TRBV7-9 to TRBJ1-1, with 10 bases fitting TRBD1. Trimming cost V 5 bases and J 1 base; bases outside gene matches: 16. CDR1 is SEHNR and CDR2 is FQNEAQ in the germline V gene (reference sequence). The CDR3 covers 19 residues. CDR3 residues: CASSHYLTGGLTKNTEAFF. The CDR3 DNA reads TGTGCCAGCAGCCACTACCTGACAGGGGGCCTCACTAAGAACACTGAAGCTTTCTTT. The full variable domain, its missing parts supplied by reference TRBV7-9 and TRBJ1-1, is DTGVSQNPRHKITKRGQNVTFRCDPISEHNRLYWYRQTLGQGPEFLTYFQNEAQLEKSRLLSDRFSAERPKGSFSTLEIQRTEQGDSAMYLCASSHYLTGGLTKNTEAFFGQGTRLTVV.